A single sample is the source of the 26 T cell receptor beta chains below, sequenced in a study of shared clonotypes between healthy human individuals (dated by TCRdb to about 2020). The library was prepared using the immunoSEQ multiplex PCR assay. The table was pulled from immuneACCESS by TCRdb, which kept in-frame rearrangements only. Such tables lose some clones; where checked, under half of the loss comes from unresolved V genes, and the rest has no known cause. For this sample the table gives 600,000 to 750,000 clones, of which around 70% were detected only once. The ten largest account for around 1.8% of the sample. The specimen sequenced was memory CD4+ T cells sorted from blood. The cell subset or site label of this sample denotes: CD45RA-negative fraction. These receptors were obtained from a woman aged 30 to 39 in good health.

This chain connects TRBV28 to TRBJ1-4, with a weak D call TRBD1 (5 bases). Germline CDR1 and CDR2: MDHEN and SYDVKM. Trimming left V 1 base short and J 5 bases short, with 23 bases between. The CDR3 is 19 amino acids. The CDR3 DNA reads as TGTGCCAGCAGTTTATTTCTGGGGCCAGGTCGATCCGCAAATGAAAAACTGTTTTTT. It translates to CASSLFLGPGRSANEKLFF. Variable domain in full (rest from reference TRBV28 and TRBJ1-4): DVKVTQSSRYLVKRTGEKVFLECVQDMDHENMFWYRQDPGLGLRLIYFSYDVKMKEKGDIPEGYSVSREKKERFSLILESASTNQTSMYLCASSLFLGPGRSANEKLFFGSGTQLSVL.

The CDR3 coding sequence is TGTGCCAGCAGTAAGACAGGGGGCGAAAACTATGGCTACACCTTC. Protein product: CASSKTGGENYGYTF. V and J are TRBV9 and TRBJ1-2; 10 nucleotides agree with TRBD1. V shed 5 bases and J 2 bases; nucleotides not matched to a gene: 6. The germline V gene has CDR1 SGDLS and CDR2 YYNGEE. There are 15 residues in the CDR3.

CDR3 residues: CASSGRPGRNYGYTF. CDR3 nucleotide sequence: TGTGCCAGCAGTGGAAGGCCGGGACGGAACTATGGCTACACCTTC. V and J are TRBV28 and TRBJ1-2; maybe TRBD1 (5 bases). The CDR3 is 15 amino acids. Trimming took off 5 bases at V and 2 bases at J, with 15 bases between the two ends. Germline V gene lookup returns CDR1 MDHEN and CDR2 SYDVKM.

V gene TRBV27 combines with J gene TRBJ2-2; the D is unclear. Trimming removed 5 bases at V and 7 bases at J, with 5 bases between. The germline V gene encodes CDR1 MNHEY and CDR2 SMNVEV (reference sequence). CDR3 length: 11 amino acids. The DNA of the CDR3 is TGTGCCAGCAGTCGGCACGGGGAGCTGTTTTTT. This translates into CASSRHGELFF.

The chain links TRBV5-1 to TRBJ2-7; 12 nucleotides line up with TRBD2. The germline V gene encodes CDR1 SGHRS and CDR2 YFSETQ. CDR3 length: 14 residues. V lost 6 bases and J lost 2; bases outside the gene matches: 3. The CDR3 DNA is TGCGCCAGCAATCTAGCGGGAGGGCCCTACGAGCAGTACTTC. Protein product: CASNLAGGPYEQYF.

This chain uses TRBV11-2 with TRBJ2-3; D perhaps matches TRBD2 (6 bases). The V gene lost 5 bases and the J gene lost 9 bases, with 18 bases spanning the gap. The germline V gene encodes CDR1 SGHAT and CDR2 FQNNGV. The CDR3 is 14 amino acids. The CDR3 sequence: CASSEPGLLSTQYF. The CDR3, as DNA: TGTGCCAGCAGCGAACCGGGACTTCTATCAACGCAGTATTTT. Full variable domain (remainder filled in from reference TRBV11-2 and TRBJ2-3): EAGVAQSPRYKIIEKRQSVAFWCNPISGHATLYWYQQILGQGPKLLIQFQNNGVVDDSQLPKDRFSAERLKGVDSTLKIQPAKLEDSAVYLCASSEPGLLSTQYFGPGTRLTVL.

The CDR3 loop is CASSSGYPGRGSEQFF. In nucleotides, the CDR3 is TGCGCCAGCAGCTCCGGATATCCAGGTAGGGGCAGTGAGCAGTTCTTC. The chain joins TRBV5-1 to TRBJ2-1; TRBD1 might be the D (5 bases). V dropped 3 bases and J dropped 9 bases, with 22 bases sitting between them. Germline CDR1 and CDR2: SGHRS and YFSETQ. The CDR3 loop spans 16 amino acids.

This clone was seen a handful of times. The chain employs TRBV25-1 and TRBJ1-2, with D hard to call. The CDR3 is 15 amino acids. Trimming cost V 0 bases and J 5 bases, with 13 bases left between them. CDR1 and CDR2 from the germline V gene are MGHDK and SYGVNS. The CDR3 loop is CASSEYNAGPYGYTF. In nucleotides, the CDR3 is TGTGCCAGCAGTGAATATAATGCAGGACCTTATGGCTACACCTTC.

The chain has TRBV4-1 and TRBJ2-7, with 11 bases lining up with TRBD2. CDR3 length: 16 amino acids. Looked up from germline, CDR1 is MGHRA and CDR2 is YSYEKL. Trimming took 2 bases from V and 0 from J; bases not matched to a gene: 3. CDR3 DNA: TGCGCCAGCAGCCAACCCACTAGCGGGAGCTCCTACGAGCAGTACTTC. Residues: CASSQPTSGSSYEQYF.

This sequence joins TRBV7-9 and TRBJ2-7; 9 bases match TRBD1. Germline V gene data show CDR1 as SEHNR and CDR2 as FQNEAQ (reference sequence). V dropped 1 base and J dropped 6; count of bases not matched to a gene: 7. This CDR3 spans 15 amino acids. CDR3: CASSLERTGETEQYF. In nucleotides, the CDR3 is TGTGCCAGCAGCTTAGAACGGACAGGGGAAACCGAGCAGTACTTC.

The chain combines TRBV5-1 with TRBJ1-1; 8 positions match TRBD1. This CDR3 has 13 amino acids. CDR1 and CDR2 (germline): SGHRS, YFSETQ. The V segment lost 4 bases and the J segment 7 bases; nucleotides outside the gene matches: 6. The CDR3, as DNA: TGCGCCAGCAGCACGGGACAGGTCCTTGAAGCTTTCTTT. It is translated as CASSTGQVLEAFF.

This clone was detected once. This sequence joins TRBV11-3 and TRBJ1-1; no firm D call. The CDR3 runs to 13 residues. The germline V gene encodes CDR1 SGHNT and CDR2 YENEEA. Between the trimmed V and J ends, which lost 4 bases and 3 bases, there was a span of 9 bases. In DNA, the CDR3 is TGTGCCAGCAGCTCTGACACCTACACTGAAGCTTTCTTT. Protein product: CASSSDTYTEAFF.

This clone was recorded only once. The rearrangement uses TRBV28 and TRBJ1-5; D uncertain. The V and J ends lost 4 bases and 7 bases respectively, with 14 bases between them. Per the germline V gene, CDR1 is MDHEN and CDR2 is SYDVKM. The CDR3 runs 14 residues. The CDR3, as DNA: TGTGCCAGCAGTTATAGGGTGAACGGGCAGCCCCAGCATTTT. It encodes CASSYRVNGQPQHF.

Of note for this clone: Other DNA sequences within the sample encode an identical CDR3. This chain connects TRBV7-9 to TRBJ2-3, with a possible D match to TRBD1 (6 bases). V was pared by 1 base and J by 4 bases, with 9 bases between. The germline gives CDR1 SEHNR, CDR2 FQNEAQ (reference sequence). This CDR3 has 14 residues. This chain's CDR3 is CASSLDQGPDTQYF. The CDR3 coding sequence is TGTGCCAGCAGCTTAGACCAGGGGCCAGATACGCAGTATTTT.

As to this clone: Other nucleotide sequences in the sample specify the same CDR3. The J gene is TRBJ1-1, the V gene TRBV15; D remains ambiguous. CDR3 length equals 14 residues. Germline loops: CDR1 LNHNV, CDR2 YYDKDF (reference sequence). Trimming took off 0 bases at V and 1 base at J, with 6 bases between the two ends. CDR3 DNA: TGTGCCACCAGCAGAGAGGGTCCGAACACTGAAGCTTTCTTT. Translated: CATSREGPNTEAFF.

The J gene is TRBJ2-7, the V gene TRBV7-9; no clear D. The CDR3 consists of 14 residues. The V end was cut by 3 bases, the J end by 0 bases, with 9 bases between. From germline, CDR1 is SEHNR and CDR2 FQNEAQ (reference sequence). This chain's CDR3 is CASSFAQSSYEQYF. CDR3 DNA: TGTGCCAGCAGCTTCGCGCAGAGCTCCTACGAGCAGTACTTC.

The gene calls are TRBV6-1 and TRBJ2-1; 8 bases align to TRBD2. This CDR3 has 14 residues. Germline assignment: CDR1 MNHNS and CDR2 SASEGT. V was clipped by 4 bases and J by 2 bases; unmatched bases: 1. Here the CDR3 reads CASSGGRPYNEQFF. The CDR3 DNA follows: TGTGCCAGCAGTGGCGGGAGGCCCTACAATGAGCAGTTCTTC.

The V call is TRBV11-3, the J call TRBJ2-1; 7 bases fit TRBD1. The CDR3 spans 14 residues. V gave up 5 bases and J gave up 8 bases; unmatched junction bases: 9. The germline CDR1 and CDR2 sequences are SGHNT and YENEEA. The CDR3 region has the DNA TGTGCCAGCAGCCTCGACAGGGATCAGGATGAGCAGTTCTTC. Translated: CASSLDRDQDEQFF.

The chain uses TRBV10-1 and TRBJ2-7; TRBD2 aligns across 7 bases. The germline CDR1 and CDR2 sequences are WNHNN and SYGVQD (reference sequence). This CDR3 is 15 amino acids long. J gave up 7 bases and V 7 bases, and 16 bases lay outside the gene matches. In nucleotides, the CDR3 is TGCGCCAGCATCCCGGCCAAGCGGGGCTCTACAGAGCAGTACTTC. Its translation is CASIPAKRGSTEQYF.

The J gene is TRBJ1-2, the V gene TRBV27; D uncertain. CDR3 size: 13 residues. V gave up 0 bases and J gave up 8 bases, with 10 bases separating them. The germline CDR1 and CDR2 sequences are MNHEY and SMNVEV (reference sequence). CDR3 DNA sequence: TGTGCCAGCAGTTTATCGGCTCTACAAGGCTACACCTTC. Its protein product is CASSLSALQGYTF.

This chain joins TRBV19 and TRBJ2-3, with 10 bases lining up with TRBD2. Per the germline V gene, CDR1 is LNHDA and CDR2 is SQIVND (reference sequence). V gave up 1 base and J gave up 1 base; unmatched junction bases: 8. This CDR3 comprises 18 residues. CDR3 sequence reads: CASSIGSASGSGTDTQYF. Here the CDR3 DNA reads TGTGCCAGTAGTATAGGTTCGGCTAGCGGGAGTGGCACAGATACGCAGTATTTT.

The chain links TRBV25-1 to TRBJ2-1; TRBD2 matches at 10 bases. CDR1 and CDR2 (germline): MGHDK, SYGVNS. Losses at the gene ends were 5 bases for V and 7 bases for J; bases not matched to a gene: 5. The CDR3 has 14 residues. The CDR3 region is CASSWSLAGNEQFF. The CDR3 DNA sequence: TGTGCCAGCAGTTGGTCACTAGCGGGGAATGAGCAGTTCTTC.

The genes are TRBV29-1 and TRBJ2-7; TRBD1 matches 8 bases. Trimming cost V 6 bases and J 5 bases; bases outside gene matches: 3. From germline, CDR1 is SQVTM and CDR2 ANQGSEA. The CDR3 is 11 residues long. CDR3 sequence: CSVRTGNEQYF. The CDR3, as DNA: TGCAGCGTCCGGACAGGGAACGAGCAGTACTTC.

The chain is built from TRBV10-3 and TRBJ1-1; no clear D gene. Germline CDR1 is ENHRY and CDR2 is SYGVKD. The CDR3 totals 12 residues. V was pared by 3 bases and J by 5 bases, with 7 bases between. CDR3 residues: CAISDLGTEAFF. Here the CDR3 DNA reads TGTGCCATCAGTGATTTGGGTACTGAAGCTTTCTTT.

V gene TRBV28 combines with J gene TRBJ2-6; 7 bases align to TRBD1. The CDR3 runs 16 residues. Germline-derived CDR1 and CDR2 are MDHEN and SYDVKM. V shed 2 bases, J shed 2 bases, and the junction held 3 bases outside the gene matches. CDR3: CASSLPGTAGANVLTF. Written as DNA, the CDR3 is TGTGCCAGCAGTTTACCCGGGACAGCTGGGGCCAACGTCCTGACTTTC. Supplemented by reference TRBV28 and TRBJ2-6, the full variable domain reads DVKVTQSSRYLVKRTGEKVFLECVQDMDHENMFWYRQDPGLGLRLIYFSYDVKMKEKGDIPEGYSVSREKKERFSLILESASTNQTSMYLCASSLPGTAGANVLTFGAGSRLTVL.

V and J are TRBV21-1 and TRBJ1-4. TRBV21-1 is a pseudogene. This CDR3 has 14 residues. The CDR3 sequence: CASSLGGANEKLFF. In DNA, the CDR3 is TGTGCCAGCAGCCTTGGGGGGGCTAATGAAAAACTGTTTTTT.